The rows below give T cell receptor beta chains drawn from one sample of a study of blood T cell repertoires in COVID-19. Produced via immunoSEQ multiplex PCR; TCRdb's table is partial and in-frame only. The table shows approximately 470,000 clones, with over 75% occurring only once. Sequencing used peripheral blood. The receptors originated from a human donor in a cohort sampled during active COVID-19. The CDR3 runs from the conserved cysteine through the conserved F or W. The order of the fields is V gene, J gene, CDR3 protein.

TRBV5-4,TRBJ2-1,CASSLAPGLHNEQFF
TRBV28,TRBJ1-1,CASSSNTEAFF
TRBV6-1,TRBJ1-5,CASSEAQDQPQHF
TRBV7-9,TRBJ1-6,CASSDRQNNSPLHF
TRBV18,TRBJ2-7,CASSPRDMPYEQYF
TRBV3-1/TRBV3-2,TRBJ1-6,CASSIWDRNSPLHF
TRBV20-1,TRBJ2-1,CSASRGASGANEQFF
TRBV21-1,TRBJ1-2,CASSQRARRRGEVGYGYTF
TRBV12-3/TRBV12-4,TRBJ1-2,CASSFEGVYGYTF
TRBV29-1,TRBJ2-3,CSAAGGRAADTQYF
TRBV5-1,TRBJ2-7,CASSPQPGLAATEQYF
TRBV5-1,TRBJ2-1,CASSRALEGDEQFF
TRBV19,TRBJ2-3,CASSISGRAGDTQYF
TRBV28,TRBJ2-6,CASSFSFGANVLTF
TRBV19,TRBJ1-3,CARTPARGNTIYF